Sequencing of this TCR beta chain was carried out in a study of blood T cell repertoires in COVID-19. Study-wide background: There were acute and convalescent COVID-19 samples, and they came from the United States, Italy and Spain. Sources were T cells, B-cell-depleted T cells, or PBMCs; the material itself was cDNA or gDNA.

Study processing details: Reference gene primers were amplified, and this amplification served to estimate nucleated cell counts. Assay used: immunoSEQ multiplex PCR; TCRdb lists only in-frame clones, some missing. The V and J calls and clone size were taken over from that table, and D and trimming were inferred from the DNA. In the table there are roughly 85,000 clones, under 85% of which are singletons. CDR1 is SGHRS, CDR2 YFSETQ, per germline. CDR3 length equals 14 residues. V was clipped by 5 bases and J by 8 bases, with 19 bases between them. The TCR was taken from a human donor in a cohort sampled during active COVID-19. The sample taken for sequencing was peripheral blood. The V call is TRBV5-1, the J call TRBJ1-1; perhaps TRBD1 as D (5 bases). The CDR3 DNA is TGCGCCAGCAGTTCGGACGCGGGACTTGGGGAAGCTTTCTTT. Amino acids: CASSSDAGLGEAFF.